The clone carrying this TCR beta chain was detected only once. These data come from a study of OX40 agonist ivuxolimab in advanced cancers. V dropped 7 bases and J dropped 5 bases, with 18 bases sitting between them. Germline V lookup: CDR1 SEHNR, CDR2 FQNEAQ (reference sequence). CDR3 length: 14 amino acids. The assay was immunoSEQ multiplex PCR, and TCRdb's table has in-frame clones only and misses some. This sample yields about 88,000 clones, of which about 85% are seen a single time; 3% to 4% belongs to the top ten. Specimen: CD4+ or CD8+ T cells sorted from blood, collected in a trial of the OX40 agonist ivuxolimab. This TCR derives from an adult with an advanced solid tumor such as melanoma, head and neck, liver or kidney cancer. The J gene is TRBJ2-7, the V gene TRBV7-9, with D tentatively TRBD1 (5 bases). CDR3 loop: CASIETRADHEQYF. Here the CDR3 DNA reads TGTGCCAGCATTGAAACCAGGGCCGACCACGAGCAGTACTTC.